Following are 22 T cell receptor beta chains from one sample sequenced in a study of identical twins. From the 5' RACE reads, TCRdb called clonotypes with MiXCR, one entry per CDR3 protein. The sample holds about 190,000 distinct CDR3 sequences, approximately 15% seen once. These records were also assigned to another study, of T cells expressing NK-cell markers.

Sequences were obtained from CD8+ T cells sorted from blood. These receptor sequences come from a woman aged 18-29 years in good health.

The table lists this clonotype with a few counts. This sequence joins TRBV5-5 and TRBJ2-2, with D possibly matching TRBD2 (6 bases). Germline loops: CDR1 SGHKS, CDR2 YYEKEE (reference sequence). Trimming left V 1 base short and J 2 bases short, with 9 bases between. This CDR3 spans 15 amino acids. The CDR3 nucleotides are TGTGCCAGCAGCTTGTTGCGGGAAAACACCGGGGAGCTGTTTTTT. Its translation: CASSLLRENTGELFF. The full variable domain, its missing parts supplied by reference TRBV5-5 and TRBJ2-2, is DAGVTQSPTHLIKTRGQQVTLRCSPISGHKSVSWYQQVLGQGPQFIFQYYEKEERGRGNFPDRFSARQFPNYSSELNVNALLLGDSALYLCASSLLRENTGELFFGEGSRLTVL.

The J gene is TRBJ2-1, the V gene TRBV20-1; D is perhaps TRBD2 (6 bases). Germline values: CDR1 DFQATT, CDR2 SNEGSKA (reference sequence). The CDR3 contains 12 residues. V was clipped by 2 bases and J by 8 bases, with 10 bases between them. The CDR3 protein is CSARRLDHEQFF. CDR3 coding DNA: TGCAGTGCTAGACGACTAGACCATGAGCAGTTCTTC.

CDR3 protein: CASSLTFAKQYF. DNA for the CDR3: TGTGCCAGCAGCCTGACTTTTGCCAAGCAGTATTTT. The chain has TRBV11-2 and TRBJ2-3, with D unclear. Trimming pared 5 bases from V and 11 bases from J, leaving 14 bases between. Germline CDR1 SGHAT, CDR2 FQNNGV. This CDR3 is 12 amino acids long.

V and J are TRBV19 and TRBJ1-2, with a weak D call TRBD1 (6 bases). The germline V gene has CDR1 LNHDA and CDR2 SQIVND (reference sequence). The CDR3 length is 16 residues. Trimming left V 7 bases short and J 5 bases short, with 23 bases between. The CDR3 protein is CASIFRQGIKGYGYTF. The CDR3 DNA reads TGTGCCAGTATCTTTCGTCAGGGGATTAAGGGTTATGGCTACACCTTC.

The rearrangement uses TRBV5-6 and TRBJ2-1, with D unclear. Deletions cut 4 bases from V and 5 bases from J, with 10 bases between. The CDR3 is 13 amino acids. Germline lookup yields CDR1 SGHDT and CDR2 YYEEEE. CDR3 DNA sequence: TGTGCCAGCAGCCTAGGAAGGGACAATGAGCAGTTCTTC. The encoded protein is CASSLGRDNEQFF.

The chain has TRBV4-1 and TRBJ2-1; 12 bases line up with TRBD2. J gave up 6 bases and V 1 base, and 1 base lay outside the gene matches. This CDR3 spans 15 amino acids. CDR1 is MGHRA, CDR2 YSYEKL, per germline. CDR3 residues: CASSQGTSGTNEQFF. The CDR3 nucleotides are TGCGCCAGCAGCCAAGGGACTAGCGGGACCAATGAGCAGTTCTTC.

The J gene is TRBJ2-7, the V gene TRBV25-1, with D unclear. Deletions cut 4 bases from V and 2 bases from J, with 12 bases between. Germline CDR1 MGHDK, CDR2 SYGVNS. This CDR3 comprises 14 residues. CDR3 sequence (DNA): TGTGCCAGCAGTGGATATGACAAAGCCTACGAGCAGTACTTC. Protein: CASSGYDKAYEQYF.

This clonotype was counted only a few times. The V and J genes are TRBV9 and TRBJ1-4, with D tentatively TRBD1 (5 bases). The V gene's germline CDR1 is SGDLS and CDR2 YYNGEE. The CDR3 spans 14 residues. V gave up 3 bases and J gave up 6 bases, with 12 bases separating them. The CDR3 bases are TGTGCCAGCAGCGACGGACAAGGCGATGAAAAACTGTTTTTT. It yields the protein CASSDGQGDEKLFF.

This clonotype was counted many times. The chain combines TRBV27 with TRBJ2-1; D might be TRBD1 (5 bases). V lost 5 bases and J lost 0, with 11 bases in between. CDR1 MNHEY and CDR2 SMNVEV come from the germline V gene (reference sequence). This CDR3 has 15 amino acids. CDR3: CASSQDSFSYNEQFF. In nucleotides, the CDR3 is TGTGCCAGCAGTCAAGACAGTTTCTCCTACAATGAGCAGTTCTTC.

The chain combines TRBV3-1 with TRBJ2-1; 10 nucleotides line up with TRBD2. The J segment lost 4 bases and the V segment lost 4 bases, leaving 4 bases of the junction unmatched. CDR1 and CDR2 from the germline V gene are LGHDT and YNNKEL (reference sequence). There are 15 residues in the CDR3. DNA for the CDR3: TGTGCCAGCAGCCTCGATAGCGGGGGGTACAATGAGCAGTTCTTC. This gives the protein CASSLDSGGYNEQFF.

This clonotype was found a few times. The chain combines TRBV5-1 with TRBJ1-3; D not certain. The germline V gene has CDR1 SGHRS and CDR2 YFSETQ. V was pared by 2 bases and J by 1 base, with 13 bases between. The CDR3 is 16 residues long. The CDR3 DNA follows: TGCGCCAGCAGCTTAGGACTGCAAGAATCTGGAAACACCATATATTTT. It translates to CASSLGLQESGNTIYF. The full variable domain, with the rest looked up from reference TRBV5-1 and TRBJ1-3, is KAGVTQTPRYLIKTRGQQVTLSCSPISGHRSVSWYQQTPGQGLQFLFEYFSETQRNKGNFPGRFSGRQFSNSRSEMNVSTLELGDSALYLCASSLGLQESGNTIYFGEGSWLTVV.

This clonotype was seen more than once but under ten times. The rearrangement uses TRBV20-1 and TRBJ1-3; D uncertain. The ends were cut back, 0 bases at V and 0 bases at J, with 15 bases in the middle. The CDR3 length is 17 residues. Germline CDR1 and CDR2: DFQATT and SNEGSKA (reference sequence). Here the CDR3 DNA reads TGCAGTGCTAGAGATAGTAGGGAGCCGTTCTCTGGAAACACCATATATTTT. Its translation is CSARDSREPFSGNTIYF.

This clonotype was seen a few times. V gene TRBV12-3 or TRBV12-4 combines with J gene TRBJ1-1, with a tentative D call TRBD1 (5 bases). Trimming left V 7 bases short and J 5 bases short, with 17 bases between. There are 14 residues in the CDR3. Here the CDR3 DNA reads TGTGCCAGCACCCCAGTGGGGGAACGTACTGAAGCTTTCTTT. Protein sequence: CASTPVGERTEAFF.

The rearrangement links TRBV7-9 to TRBJ1-2; D not certain. The germline V gene has CDR1 SEHNR and CDR2 FQNEAQ (reference sequence). Trimming took 6 bases from V and 7 from J, leaving 9 bases between them. The CDR3 contains 11 residues. CDR3 in DNA: TGTGCCAGCAGGCGGGTCGGTGGCTACACCTTC. Encoded protein: CASRRVGGYTF.

This clonotype was observed a few times. V and J are TRBV6-1 and TRBJ2-4; 8 bases fit TRBD2. There are 17 residues in the CDR3. Germline CDR1 is MNHNS and CDR2 is SASEGT. V lost 4 bases, J lost 3 bases, and 11 bases stayed unmatched. In DNA, the CDR3 is TGTGCCAGCAGTGCAGAGCGGGGGCCCCACAGCAAAAACATTCAGTACTTC. Protein product: CASSAERGPHSKNIQYF.

This chain links TRBV12-3 or TRBV12-4 with TRBJ1-1; 9 bases align to TRBD1. V was clipped by 5 bases and J by 3 bases; unmatched bases: 16. This CDR3 region has 18 residues. CDR3 sequence reads: CASSPSLDRGVRDTEAFF. The CDR3 DNA follows: TGTGCCAGCAGTCCTTCCTTAGACAGGGGGGTGCGGGACACTGAAGCTTTCTTT.

The rearrangement uses TRBV5-6 and TRBJ2-2; TRBD2 matches 11 bases. The CDR3 totals 18 residues. The trim removed 5 bases at V and 3 bases at J, leaving 12 bases unmatched. Per the germline V gene, CDR1 is SGHDT and CDR2 is YYEEEE. The CDR3: CASRGAPLAGGYTGELFF. The CDR3 DNA follows: TGTGCCAGCAGAGGAGCCCCTCTAGCGGGAGGTTACACCGGGGAGCTGTTTTTT.

The chain carries TRBV14 and TRBJ2-5; D ambiguous. The CDR3 consists of 14 residues. V lost 1 base and J lost 5, with 11 bases in between. In germline, CDR1 is SGHDN, CDR2 FVKESK. The CDR3 protein is CASSQVPGPETQYF. CDR3 DNA: TGTGCCAGCAGCCAAGTTCCAGGTCCGGAGACCCAGTACTTC.

V is TRBV4-1 and J is TRBJ2-3; 8 nucleotides match TRBD2. Trimming cost V 4 bases and J 6 bases; bases outside gene matches: 6. CDR1 is MGHRA, CDR2 YSYEKL, per germline. The CDR3 covers 14 residues. Here the CDR3 DNA reads TGCGCCAGCAGCCGAAGCGGGGGAAGGGATACGCAGTATTTT. Encoded protein: CASSRSGGRDTQYF.

The CDR3 nucleotides read TGCGCCAGCAGTGATTCATTAGCGCCTAACAATGAGCAGTTCTTC. Its protein product is CASSDSLAPNNEQFF. The chain joins TRBV10-2 to TRBJ2-1; D perhaps matches TRBD2 (5 bases). Trimming removed 3 bases from V and 5 bases from J, with 14 bases in between. From germline, CDR1 is WSHSY and CDR2 SAAADI. The CDR3 runs 15 residues.

This clonotype was recorded many times. The V gene is TRBV12-3 or TRBV12-4, the J gene TRBJ1-5; D remains ambiguous. V shed 3 bases and J shed 7 bases, with 7 bases lying between them. The CDR3 covers 12 residues. DNA of the CDR3: TGTGCCAGCAGTTTGGCGGGGCAGCCCCAGCATTTT. Protein sequence: CASSLAGQPQHF.

This clonotype occurred many times. One end of the junction fails to match germline, which may point to a read error. The chain recombines TRBV7-2 with TRBJ2-7; 11 nucleotides agree with TRBD2. This CDR3 is built from 14 residues. Germline CDR1 SGHTA, CDR2 FQGNSA. The CDR3 DNA follows: TGCGCCAGCAGCCTAGCGGGAGGACCCTACGAGCAGTACTTC. Its translation is CASSLAGGPYEQYF.